This T cell receptor beta chain is from a study of T-cell reconstitution after alpha-beta-depleted transplantation in children. Unique molecular identifiers were incorporated during preparation of the TCRbeta library. Using its own MiXCR run on the PCR reads, TCRdb lists one record per CDR3 protein. The table has about 230,000 distinct CDR3 sequences, about 12% seen once. This clonotype was counted many times. The germline V and J ends were trimmed by 2 bases and 5 bases, with 0 bases remaining between them. This CDR3 is 10 amino acids long. CDR1 and CDR2 (germline): MNHEY, SMNVEV (reference sequence).

This chain links TRBV27 with TRBJ2-5; D is uncertain. Here the sequenced sample was PBMCs from the stem cell graft donor, taken from the stem cell graft. The TCR was taken from a human donor who donated a stem cell graft to a child with acute lymphoblastic leukemia. The CDR3 bases are TGTGCCAGCAGTTTAGAGACCCAGTACTTC. Its translation is CASSLETQYF.